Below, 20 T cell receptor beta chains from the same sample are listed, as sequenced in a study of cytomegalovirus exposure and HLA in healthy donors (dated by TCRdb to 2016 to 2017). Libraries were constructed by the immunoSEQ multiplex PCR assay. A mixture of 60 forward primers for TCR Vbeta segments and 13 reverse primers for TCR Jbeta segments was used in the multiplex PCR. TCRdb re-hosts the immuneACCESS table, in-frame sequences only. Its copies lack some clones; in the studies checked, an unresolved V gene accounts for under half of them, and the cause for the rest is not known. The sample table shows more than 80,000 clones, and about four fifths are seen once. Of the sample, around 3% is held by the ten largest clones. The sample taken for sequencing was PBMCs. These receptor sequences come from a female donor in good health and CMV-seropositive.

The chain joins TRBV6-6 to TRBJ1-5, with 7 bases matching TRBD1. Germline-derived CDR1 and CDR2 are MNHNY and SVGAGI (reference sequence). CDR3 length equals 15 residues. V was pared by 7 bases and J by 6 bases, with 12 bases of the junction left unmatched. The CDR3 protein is CASIKAGGVVQPQHF. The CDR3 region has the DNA TGTGCCAGCATCAAGGCAGGGGGAGTCGTTCAGCCCCAGCATTTT.

The CDR3 region is CAWSRRSTDTQYF. CDR3 nucleotide sequence: TGTGCCTGGAGTCGGCGGAGCACAGATACGCAGTATTTT. The J gene is TRBJ2-3, the V gene TRBV30; D is unresolved. Germline CDR1 reads GTSNPN; CDR2 reads SVGIG (reference sequence). This CDR3 is 13 amino acids long. Trimming removed 2 bases at V and 0 bases at J, with 6 bases between. The full variable domain, its missing parts supplied by reference TRBV30 and TRBJ2-3, is SQTIHQWPATLVQPVGSPLSLECTVEGTSNPNLYWYRQAAGRGLQLLFYSVGIGQISSEVPQNLSASRPQDRQFILSSKKLLLSDSGFYLCAWSRRSTDTQYFGPGTRLTVL.

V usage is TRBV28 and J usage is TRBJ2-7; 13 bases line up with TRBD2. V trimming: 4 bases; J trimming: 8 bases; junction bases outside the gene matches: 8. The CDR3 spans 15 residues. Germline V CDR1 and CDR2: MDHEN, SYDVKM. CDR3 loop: CASSSPTSGRFQQYF. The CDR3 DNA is TGTGCCAGCAGTTCGCCGACTAGCGGGAGGTTTCAGCAGTACTTC.

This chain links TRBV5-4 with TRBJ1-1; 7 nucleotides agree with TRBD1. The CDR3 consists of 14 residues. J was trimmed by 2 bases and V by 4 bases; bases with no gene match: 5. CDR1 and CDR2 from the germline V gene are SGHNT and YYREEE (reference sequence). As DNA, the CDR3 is TGTGCCAGCAGCGAATACAGGGGCAACACTGAAGCTTTCTTT. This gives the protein CASSEYRGNTEAFF.

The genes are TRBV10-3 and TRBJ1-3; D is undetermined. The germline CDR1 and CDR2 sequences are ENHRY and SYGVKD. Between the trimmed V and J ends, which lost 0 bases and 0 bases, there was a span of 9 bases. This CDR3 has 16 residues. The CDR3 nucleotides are TGTGCCATCAGTGAGTCGGTCCAGTTCTCTGGAAACACCATATATTTT. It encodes CAISESVQFSGNTIYF.

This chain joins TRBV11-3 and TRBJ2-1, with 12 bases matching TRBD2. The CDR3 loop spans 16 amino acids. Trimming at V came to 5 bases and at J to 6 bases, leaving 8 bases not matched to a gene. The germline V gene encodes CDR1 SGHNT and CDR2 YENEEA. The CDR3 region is CASSERASGGANEQFF. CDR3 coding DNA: TGTGCCAGCAGCGAGCGGGCTAGCGGGGGGGCCAATGAGCAGTTCTTC.

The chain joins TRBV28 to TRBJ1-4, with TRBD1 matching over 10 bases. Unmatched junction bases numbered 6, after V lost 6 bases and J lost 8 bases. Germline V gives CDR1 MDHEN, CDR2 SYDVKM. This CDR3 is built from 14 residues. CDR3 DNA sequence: TGTGCCAGCAGCCCGGGACAGGGGAGGGAAAAACTGTTTTTT. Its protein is CASSPGQGREKLFF.

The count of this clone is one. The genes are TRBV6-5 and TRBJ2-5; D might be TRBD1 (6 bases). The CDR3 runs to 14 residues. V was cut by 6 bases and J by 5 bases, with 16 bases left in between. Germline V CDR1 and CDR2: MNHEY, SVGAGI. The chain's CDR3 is CASSSMQGRETQYF. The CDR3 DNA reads TGTGCCAGCAGCTCGATGCAGGGGCGGGAGACCCAGTACTTC.

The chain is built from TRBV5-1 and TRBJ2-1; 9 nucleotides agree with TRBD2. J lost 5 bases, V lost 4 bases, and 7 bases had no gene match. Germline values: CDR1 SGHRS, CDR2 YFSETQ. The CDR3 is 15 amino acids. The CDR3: CASSLTSGAHNEQFF. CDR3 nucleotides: TGCGCCAGCAGCCTGACTAGCGGAGCCCACAATGAGCAGTTCTTC.

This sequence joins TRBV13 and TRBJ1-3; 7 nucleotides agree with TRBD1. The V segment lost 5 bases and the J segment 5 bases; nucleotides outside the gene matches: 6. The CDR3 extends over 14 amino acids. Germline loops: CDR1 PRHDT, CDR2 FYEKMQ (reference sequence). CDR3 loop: CASSHPQGRNTIYF. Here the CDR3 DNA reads TGTGCCAGCAGCCACCCACAGGGGAGAAACACCATATATTTT.

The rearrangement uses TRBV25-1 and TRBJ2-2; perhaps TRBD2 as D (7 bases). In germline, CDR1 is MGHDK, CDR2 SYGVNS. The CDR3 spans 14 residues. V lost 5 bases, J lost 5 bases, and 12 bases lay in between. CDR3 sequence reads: CASSLGGGTGELFF. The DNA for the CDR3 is TGTGCCAGCAGTCTAGGGGGGGGGACCGGGGAGCTGTTTTTT.

CDR3 protein: CASSESSGGYNEQFF. DNA for the CDR3: TGCGCCAGCAGTGAATCGAGCGGGGGGTACAATGAGCAGTTCTTC. J is TRBJ2-1 and V is TRBV10-1, with TRBD2 matching over 9 bases. This CDR3 comprises 15 residues. V shed 3 bases, J shed 4 bases, and the junction held 4 bases outside the gene matches. Germline V gene data show CDR1 as WNHNN and CDR2 as SYGVQD (reference sequence).

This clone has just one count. CDR3 residues: CASSFLTGSYEQYF. Here the CDR3 DNA reads TGCGCCAGCAGCTTCCTGACAGGGTCCTACGAGCAGTACTTC. V is TRBV5-1 and J is TRBJ2-7; 7 bases line up with TRBD1. Unmatched junction bases numbered 3, after V lost 2 bases and J lost 1 base. CDR3 length: 14 residues. The germline V gene has CDR1 SGHRS and CDR2 YFSETQ.

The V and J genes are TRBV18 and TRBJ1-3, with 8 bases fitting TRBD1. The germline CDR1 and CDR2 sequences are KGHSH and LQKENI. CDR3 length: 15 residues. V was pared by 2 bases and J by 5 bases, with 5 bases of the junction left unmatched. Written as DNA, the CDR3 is TGTGCCAGCTCACCAGAGACAGGGGCTCGAAACACCATATATTTT. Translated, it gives CASSPETGARNTIYF.

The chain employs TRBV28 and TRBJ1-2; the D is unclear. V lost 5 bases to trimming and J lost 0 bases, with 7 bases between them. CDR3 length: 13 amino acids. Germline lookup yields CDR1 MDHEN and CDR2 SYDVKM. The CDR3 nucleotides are TGTGCCAGCAGTCTACCTACTAACTATGGCTACACCTTC. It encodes CASSLPTNYGYTF.

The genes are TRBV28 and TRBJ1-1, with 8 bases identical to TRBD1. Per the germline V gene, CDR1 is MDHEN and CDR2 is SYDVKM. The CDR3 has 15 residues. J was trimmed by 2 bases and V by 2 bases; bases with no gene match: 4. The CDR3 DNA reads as TGTGCCAGCAGTTTAACAGGGGGTGGAAACACTGAAGCTTTCTTT. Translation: CASSLTGGGNTEAFF.

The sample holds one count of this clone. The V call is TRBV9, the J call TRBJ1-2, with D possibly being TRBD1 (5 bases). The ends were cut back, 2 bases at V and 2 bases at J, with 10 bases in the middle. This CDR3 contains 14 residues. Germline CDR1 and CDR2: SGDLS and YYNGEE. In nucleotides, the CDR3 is TGTGCCAGCAGCGTCGAGACAGCCAACTATGGCTACACCTTC. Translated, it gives CASSVETANYGYTF.

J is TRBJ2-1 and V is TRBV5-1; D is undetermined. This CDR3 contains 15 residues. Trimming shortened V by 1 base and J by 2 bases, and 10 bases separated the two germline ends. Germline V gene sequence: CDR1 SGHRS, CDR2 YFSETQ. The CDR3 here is CASSLMQATYNEQFF. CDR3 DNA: TGCGCCAGCAGCTTGATGCAGGCCACCTACAATGAGCAGTTCTTC.

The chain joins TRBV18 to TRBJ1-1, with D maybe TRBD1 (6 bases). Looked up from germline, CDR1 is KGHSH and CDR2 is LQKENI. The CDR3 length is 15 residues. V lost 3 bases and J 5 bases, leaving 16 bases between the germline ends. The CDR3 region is CASSPSQGIRTEAFF. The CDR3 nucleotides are TGTGCCAGCTCACCCTCCCAGGGGATACGGACTGAAGCTTTCTTT. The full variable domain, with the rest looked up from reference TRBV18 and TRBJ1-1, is NAGVMQNPRHLVRRRGQEARLRCSPMKGHSHVYWYRQLPEEGLKFMVYLQKENIIDESGMPKERFSAEFPKEGPSILRIQQVVRGDSAAYFCASSPSQGIRTEAFFGQGTRLTVV.

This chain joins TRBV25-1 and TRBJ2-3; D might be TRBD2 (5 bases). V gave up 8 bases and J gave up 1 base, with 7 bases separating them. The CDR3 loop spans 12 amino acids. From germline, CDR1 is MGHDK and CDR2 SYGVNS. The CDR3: CASEAGTDTQYF. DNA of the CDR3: TGTGCCAGCGAAGCGGGCACAGATACGCAGTATTTT. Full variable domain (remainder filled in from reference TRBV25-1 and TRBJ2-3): EADIYQTPRYLVIGTGKKITLECSQTMGHDKMYWYQQDPGMELHLIHYSYGVNSTEKGDLSSESTVSRIRTEHFPLTLESARPSHTSQYLCASEAGTDTQYFGPGTRLTVL.